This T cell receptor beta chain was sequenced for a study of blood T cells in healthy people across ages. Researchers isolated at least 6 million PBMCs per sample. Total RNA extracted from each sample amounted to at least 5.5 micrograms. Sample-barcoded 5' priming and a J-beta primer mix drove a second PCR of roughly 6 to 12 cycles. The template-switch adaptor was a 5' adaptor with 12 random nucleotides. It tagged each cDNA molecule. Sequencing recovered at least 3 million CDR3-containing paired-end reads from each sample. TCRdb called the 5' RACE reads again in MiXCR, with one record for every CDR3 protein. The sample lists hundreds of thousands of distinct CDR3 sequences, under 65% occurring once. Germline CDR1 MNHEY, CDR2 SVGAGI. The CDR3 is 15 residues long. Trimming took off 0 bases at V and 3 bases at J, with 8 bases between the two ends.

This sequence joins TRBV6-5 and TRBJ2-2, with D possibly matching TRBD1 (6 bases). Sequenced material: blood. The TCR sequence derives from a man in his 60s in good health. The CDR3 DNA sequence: TGTGCCAGCAGTTACTCGACAGGAGACACCGGGGAGCTGTTTTTT. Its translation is CASSYSTGDTGELFF.